The clone carrying this T cell receptor (beta chain) came up once. How the authors handled the data: Scientists estimated how many nucleated cells there were by amplifying reference gene primers. The data were produced by immunoSEQ multiplex PCR, yet TCRdb's version contains in-frame clones alone and is incomplete. V, J and clone size reflect that table, while D and trimming were determined from the DNA. The profile covers under 140,000 clones, with around 74% appearing a single time and 7.6% taken by the ten largest. The data stem from a study of blood T cell repertoires in COVID-19. Background on the study: COVID-19 samples from acute and convalescent phases originated in the United States, Italy and Spain. Sample material is recorded as cDNA or gDNA derived from T cells, B-cell-depleted T cells, or PBMCs.

With 5 bases clipped from V and 3 bases from J, the junction kept 10 bases outside the gene matches. CDR3 length: 15 residues. CDR1 SEHNR and CDR2 FQNEAQ come from the germline V gene (reference sequence). The sample consisted of peripheral blood. The TCR was taken from a woman aged 60-70 years with acute or convalescent COVID-19. V usage is TRBV7-9 and J usage is TRBJ2-7, with TRBD1 identical over 7 bases. The CDR3 spells CASSPPGQPRYEQYF. CDR3 DNA sequence: TGTGCCAGCAGCCCGCCGGGACAGCCCCGCTACGAGCAGTACTTC.